Presented here are 16 T cell receptor beta chains from one specimen sequenced in a study of glioma-infiltrating T cells. The iRepertoire nested amplicon-rescue multiplex PCR amplified TCR alpha and beta CDR3s from RNA. TCRdb redid the calling of the multiplex PCR reads with MiXCR, one entry per CDR3 protein. The sample yields approximately 190,000 distinct CDR3 sequences, around 32% seen once. The sample was glioma tissue, nonneoplastic brain tissue, or PBMCs (not recorded which). These receptors came from a human donor with low-grade glioma or glioblastoma, undergoing nonglioma brain surgery, or in good health (not recorded which).

This clonotype was counted many times. The rearrangement links TRBV3-1 to TRBJ2-1; 10 bases line up with TRBD2. CDR3 length: 15 residues. Germline V CDR1 and CDR2: LGHDT, YNNKEL (reference sequence). V lost 4 bases, J lost 3 bases, and 3 bases stayed unmatched. The CDR3 nucleotides read TGTGCCAGCAGCCTAGGGACTAGCGTCTACAATGAGCAGTTCTTC. It codes for CASSLGTSVYNEQFF.

A note on this clonotype: A much larger clone sits a single nucleotide away, making a read error possible. The genes are TRBV7-2 and TRBJ1-1, with a possible D match to TRBD1 (6 bases). CDR1 and CDR2 from the germline V gene are SGHTA and FQGNSA. This CDR3 spans 15 amino acids. The CDR3 sequence: CAGSPHWDTPTEAFF. The CDR3 DNA sequence: TGTGCCGGCAGCCCTCATTGGGACACCCCCACTGAAGCTTTCTTT.

This clonotype was observed many times. The V gene is TRBV6-2 or TRBV6-3, the J gene TRBJ2-4, with TRBD2 matching over 8 bases. The CDR3 runs to 18 residues. Germline loops: CDR1 MNHEY, CDR2 SVGEGT. Trimming cost V 6 bases and J 6 bases; bases outside gene matches: 19. The CDR3 DNA reads TGTGCCAGCAGAAGGGGTAGCGGGACATATGGAGGAGTAAACATTCAGTACTTC. Translating gives CASRRGSGTYGGVNIQYF.

A word on this clonotype: The DNA is left out, because the CDR3 cannot be placed on it with certainty; the CDR3 is given as TCRdb lists it. The chain joins TRBV5-4 to TRBJ2-7; no DNA check was done on the table's D call, TRBD1. 18 amino acids form the CDR3, both terminal residues included. Germline lookup yields CDR1 SGHNT and CDR2 YYREEE (reference sequence). CDR3 sequence reads: CASPPCASSFGGGVEQYF.

As concerns this clonotype: A much more abundant neighbour one base away suggests this may be a read error. V gene TRBV7-2 combines with J gene TRBJ2-7, with D perhaps matching TRBD2 (5 bases). The V gene's germline CDR1 is SGHTA and CDR2 FQGNSA. The CDR3 length is 14 residues. V dropped 7 bases and J dropped 3 bases, with 16 bases sitting between them. The CDR3 loop reads CASNLEAQVYEQYF. DNA for the CDR3: TGTGCCAGCAACCTGGAGGCTCAAGTCTACGAGCAGTACTTC.

This clonotype was detected ten times or more. The CDR3, as DNA: TGTGCCAGCAGTTTAGCCAAGTACGAGCAGTACTTC. Translation: CASSLAKYEQYF. The genes are TRBV28 and TRBJ2-7; D not resolved. Trimming pared 2 bases from V and 4 bases from J, leaving 6 bases between. CDR1 and CDR2 (germline): MDHEN, SYDVKM. CDR3 size: 12 residues.

This clonotype came up many times. This sequence joins TRBV20-1 and TRBJ1-6; D is uncertain. This CDR3 is 13 amino acids long. Trimming removed 6 bases at V and 7 bases at J, with 13 bases between. The germline CDR1 and CDR2 sequences are DFQATT and SNEGSKA (reference sequence). CDR3 DNA sequence: TGCAGTGCCCCGGACCGCTGGAATTCACCCCTCCACTTT. Translation: CSAPDRWNSPLHF.

On this clonotype: Germline is not matched at one junction end, which may reflect a read error. This sequence joins TRBV3-1 and TRBJ1-1; D uncertain. The CDR3 has 13 residues. Germline loops: CDR1 LGHDT, CDR2 YNNKEL (reference sequence). The CDR3 region is CARSQGDGPEAFF. The CDR3 DNA sequence: TGTGCCAGAAGCCAAGGCGACGGGCCTGAGGCTTTCTTT.

The rearrangement links TRBV3-1 to TRBJ1-3; a possible D gene is TRBD1 (5 bases). CDR3 size: 16 residues. CDR1 and CDR2 from the germline V gene are LGHDT and YNNKEL (reference sequence). V was trimmed by 1 base and J by 9 bases, leaving 19 bases between them. CDR3 DNA sequence: TGTGCCAGCAGCCAAGGAGGCGGAGGCGGGGGGAGCACCATATATTTT. Protein sequence: CASSQGGGGGGSTIYF.

This clonotype was seen many times. This rearrangement joins TRBV3-1 to TRBJ2-7; D not certain. V shed 4 bases and J shed 3 bases, with 10 bases lying between them. In germline, CDR1 is LGHDT, CDR2 YNNKEL (reference sequence). There are 13 residues in the CDR3. In nucleotides, the CDR3 is TGTGCCAGCAGCCCCCCGTTTGGCTACGAGCAGTACTTC. This gives the protein CASSPPFGYEQYF.

This clonotype has at least ten counts. The genes are TRBV27 and TRBJ2-7, with TRBD2 matching 8 bases. Germline CDR1 and CDR2: MNHEY and SMNVEV (reference sequence). The V gene end was trimmed by 3 bases and the J gene end by 3 bases; junction bases not matched to a gene: 7. The CDR3 is 15 amino acids. The CDR3 sequence: CASSFTGGLLYEQYF. The CDR3 region has the DNA TGTGCCAGCAGTTTTACGGGAGGGCTCCTCTACGAGCAGTACTTC.

This clonotype has just one count. J is TRBJ2-1 and V is TRBV27; 7 bases agree with TRBD1. The germline CDR1 and CDR2 sequences are MNHEY and SMNVEV (reference sequence). The CDR3 covers 14 residues. CDR3 sequence: CGSSKSSGQYQQFF. The CDR3 DNA follows: TGTGGAAGCAGTAAATCATCGGGACAGTACCAGCAGTTCTTC.

Worth noting for this clonotype: It may be a read error: a sequence one base away is much more abundant. The CDR3 end shows no conserved phenylalanine or tryptophan, and so a read error is likely. V usage is TRBV29-1 and J usage is TRBJ2-7; D remains unclear. Trimming cost V 1 base and J 5 bases, with 9 bases left between them. The CDR3 contains 12 residues. Germline V gene lookup returns CDR1 SQVTM and CDR2 ANQGSEA. CDR3 sequence: CSVEVGADEQYL. In nucleotides, the CDR3 is TGCAGCGTTGAAGTGGGCGCTGACGAGCAGTACCTC.

V gene TRBV5-1 combines with J gene TRBJ2-5; a possible D gene is TRBD1 (5 bases). Trimming stripped 0 bases from V and 5 bases from J, with 11 bases between. This CDR3 contains 14 residues. Germline V gene sequence: CDR1 SGHRS, CDR2 YFSETQ. DNA of the CDR3: TGCGCCAGCAGCTTGGCCCCAGGGATTGAGACCCAGTACTTC. Protein sequence: CASSLAPGIETQYF. Full variable domain (outside the CDR3, taken from reference TRBV5-1 and TRBJ2-5): KAGVTQTPRYLIKTRGQQVTLSCSPISGHRSVSWYQQTPGQGLQFLFEYFSETQRNKGNFPGRFSGRQFSNSRSEMNVSTLELGDSALYLCASSLAPGIETQYFGPGTRLLVL.

This clonotype was seen at least ten times. The V call is TRBV7-2, the J call TRBJ2-7; 10 bases align to TRBD2. The germline V gene encodes CDR1 SGHTA and CDR2 FQGNSA. Trimming removed 4 bases from V and 4 bases from J; junction bases left unmatched: 7. The CDR3 spans 15 residues. CDR3 in amino acids: CASSYGSSGSYEQYF. CDR3 nucleotide sequence: TGTGCCAGCAGCTACGGCTCTAGCGGGAGTTACGAGCAGTACTTC.

This clonotype has ten or more counts. The chain uses TRBV28 and TRBJ1-2, with TRBD1 matching 12 bases. The CDR3 length is 15 residues. Trimming at V came to 0 bases and at J to 7 bases, leaving 3 bases not matched to a gene. Per germline, CDR1 MDHEN and CDR2 SYDVKM. CDR3 region: CASSLWGQGASGYTF. The CDR3 nucleotides are TGTGCCAGCAGTTTATGGGGACAGGGGGCCAGTGGCTACACCTTC.